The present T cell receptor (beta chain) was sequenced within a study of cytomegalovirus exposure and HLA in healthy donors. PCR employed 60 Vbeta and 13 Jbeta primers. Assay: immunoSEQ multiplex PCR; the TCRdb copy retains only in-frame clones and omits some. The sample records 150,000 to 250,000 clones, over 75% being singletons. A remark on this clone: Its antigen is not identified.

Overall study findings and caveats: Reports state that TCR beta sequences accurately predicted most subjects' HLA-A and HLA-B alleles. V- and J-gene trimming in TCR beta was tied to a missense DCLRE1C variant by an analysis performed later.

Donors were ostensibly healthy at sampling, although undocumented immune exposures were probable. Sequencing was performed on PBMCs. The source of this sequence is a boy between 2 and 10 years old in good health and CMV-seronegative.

The CDR3 protein is CASSRRAEAFF. The DNA of the CDR3 is TGTGCCAGCAGCCGGAGGGCTGAAGCTTTCTTT. V gene TRBV16 combines with J gene TRBJ1-1; no clear D gene. V was cut by 4 bases and J by 6 bases, with 6 bases left in between. CDR1 is KGHSY and CDR2 is FQNENV in the germline V gene. The CDR3 has 11 residues.